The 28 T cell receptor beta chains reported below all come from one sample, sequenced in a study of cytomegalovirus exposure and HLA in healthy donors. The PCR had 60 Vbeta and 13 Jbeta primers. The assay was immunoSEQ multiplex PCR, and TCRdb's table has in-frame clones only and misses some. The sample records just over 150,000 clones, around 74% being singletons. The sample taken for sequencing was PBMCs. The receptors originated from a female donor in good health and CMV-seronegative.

CDR3 sequence reads: CASSSAVLAGNTDTQYF. As DNA, the CDR3 is TGCGCCAGCAGCTCGGCGGTCCTAGCGGGGAATACAGATACGCAGTATTTT. The V and J genes are TRBV5-1 and TRBJ2-3, with 9 bases fitting TRBD2. Looked up from germline, CDR1 is SGHRS and CDR2 is YFSETQ. The V and J ends lost 3 bases and 3 bases, in that order; junction bases with no gene match: 11. The CDR3 is made up of 17 amino acids.

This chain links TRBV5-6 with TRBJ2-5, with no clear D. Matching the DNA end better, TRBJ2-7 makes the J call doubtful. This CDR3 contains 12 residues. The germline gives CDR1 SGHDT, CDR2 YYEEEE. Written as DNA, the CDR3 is TGTGCCAGCAGCTTGGTGGGCTACGAGCAGTACTTC. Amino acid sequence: CASSLVGYEQYF.

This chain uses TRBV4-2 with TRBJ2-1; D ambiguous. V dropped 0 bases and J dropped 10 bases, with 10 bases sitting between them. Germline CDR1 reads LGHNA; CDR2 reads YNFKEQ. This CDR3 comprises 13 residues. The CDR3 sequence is CASSQERLGEQFF. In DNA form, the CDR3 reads TGTGCCAGCAGCCAAGAGAGACTTGGGGAGCAGTTCTTC.

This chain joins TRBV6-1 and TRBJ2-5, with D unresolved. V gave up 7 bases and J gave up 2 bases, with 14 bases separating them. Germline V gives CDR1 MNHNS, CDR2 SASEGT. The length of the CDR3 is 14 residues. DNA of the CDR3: TGTGCCAGCATCGATGGCGGTTGGCAAGAGACCCAGTACTTC. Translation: CASIDGGWQETQYF.

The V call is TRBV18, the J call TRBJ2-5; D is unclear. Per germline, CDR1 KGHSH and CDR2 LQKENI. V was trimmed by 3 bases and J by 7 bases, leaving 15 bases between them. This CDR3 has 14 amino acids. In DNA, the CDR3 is TGTGCCAGCTCACCCCCTACAGAGTCTGTGACCCAGTACTTC. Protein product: CASSPPTESVTQYF.

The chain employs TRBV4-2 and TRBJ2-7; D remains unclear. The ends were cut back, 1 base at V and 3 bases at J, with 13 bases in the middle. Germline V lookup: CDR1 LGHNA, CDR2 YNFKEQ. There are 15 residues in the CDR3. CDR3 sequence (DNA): TGTGCCAGCAGCCAAGGCGCTAGGCCCATCTACGAGCAGTACTTC. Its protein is CASSQGARPIYEQYF.

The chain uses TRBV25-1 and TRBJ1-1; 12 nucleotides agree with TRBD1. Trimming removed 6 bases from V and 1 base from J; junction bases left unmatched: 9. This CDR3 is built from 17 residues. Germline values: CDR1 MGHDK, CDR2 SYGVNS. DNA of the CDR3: TGTGCCAGCAGCAGAACCGGGACAGGGGGCCGGAACACTGAAGCTTTCTTT. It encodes CASSRTGTGGRNTEAFF.

CDR3 DNA sequence: TGTGCCAGCAGCTTGGGGACAGGGGAGGCCCAGTACTTC. As protein: CASSLGTGEAQYF. V and J are TRBV11-2 and TRBJ2-5, with 10 bases lining up with TRBD1. Germline V gives CDR1 SGHAT, CDR2 FQNNGV. V shed 3 bases, J shed 9 bases, and the junction held 4 bases outside the gene matches. The CDR3 has 13 amino acids.

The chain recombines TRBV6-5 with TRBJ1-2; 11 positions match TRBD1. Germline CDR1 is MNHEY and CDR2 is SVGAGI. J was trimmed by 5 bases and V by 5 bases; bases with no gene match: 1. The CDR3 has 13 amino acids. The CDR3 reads CASSRDRGYGYTF. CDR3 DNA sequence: TGTGCCAGCAGTCGGGACAGGGGGTATGGCTACACCTTC.

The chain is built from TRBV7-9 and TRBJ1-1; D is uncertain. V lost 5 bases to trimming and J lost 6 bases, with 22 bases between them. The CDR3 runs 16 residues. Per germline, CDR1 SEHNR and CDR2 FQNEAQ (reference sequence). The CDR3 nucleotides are TGTGCCAGCAGCCGCGAGGAGGGCCCCACCATTTCTGAAGCTTTCTTT. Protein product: CASSREEGPTISEAFF.

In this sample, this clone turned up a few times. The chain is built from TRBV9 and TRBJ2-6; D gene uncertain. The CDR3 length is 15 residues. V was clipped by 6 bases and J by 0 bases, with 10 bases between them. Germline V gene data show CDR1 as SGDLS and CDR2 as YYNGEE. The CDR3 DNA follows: TGTGCCAGCAAAAGAGATTCCTCTGGGGCCAACGTCCTGACTTTC. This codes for CASKRDSSGANVLTF.

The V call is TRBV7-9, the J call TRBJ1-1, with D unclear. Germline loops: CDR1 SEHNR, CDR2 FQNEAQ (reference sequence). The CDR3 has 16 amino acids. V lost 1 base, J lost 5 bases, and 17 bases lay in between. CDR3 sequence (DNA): TGTGCCAGCAGCTTAGAATCGATAGGCGGAGGGACTGAAGCTTTCTTT. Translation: CASSLESIGGGTEAFF.

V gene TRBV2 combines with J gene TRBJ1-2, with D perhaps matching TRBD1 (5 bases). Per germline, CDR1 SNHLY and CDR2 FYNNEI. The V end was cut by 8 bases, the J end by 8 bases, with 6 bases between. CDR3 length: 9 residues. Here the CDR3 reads CASGGGYTF. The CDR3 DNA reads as TGTGCCAGCGGGGGGGGCTACACCTTC.

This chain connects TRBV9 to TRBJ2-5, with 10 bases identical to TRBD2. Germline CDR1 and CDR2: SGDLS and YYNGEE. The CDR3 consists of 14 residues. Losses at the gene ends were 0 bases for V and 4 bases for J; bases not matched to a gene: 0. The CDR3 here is CASSVGTSGETQYF. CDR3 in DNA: TGTGCCAGCAGCGTAGGGACTAGCGGAGAGACCCAGTACTTC.

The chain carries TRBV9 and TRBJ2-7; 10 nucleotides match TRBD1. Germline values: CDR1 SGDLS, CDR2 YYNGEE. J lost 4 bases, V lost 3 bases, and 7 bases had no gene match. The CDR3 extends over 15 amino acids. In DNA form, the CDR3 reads TGTGCCAGCAGCGGGGGGGACAGGGGAGGATACGAGCAGTACTTC. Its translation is CASSGGDRGGYEQYF.

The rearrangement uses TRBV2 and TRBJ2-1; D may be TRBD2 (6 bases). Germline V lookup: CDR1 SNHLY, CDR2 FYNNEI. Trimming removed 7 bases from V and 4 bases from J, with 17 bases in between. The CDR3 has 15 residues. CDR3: CASIAGIPRYNEQFF. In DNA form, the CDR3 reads TGTGCCAGCATCGCGGGGATCCCGAGGTACAATGAGCAGTTCTTC. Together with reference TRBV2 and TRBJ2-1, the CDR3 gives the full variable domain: EPEVTQTPSHQVTQMGQEVILRCVPISNHLYFYWYRQILGQKVEFLVSFYNNEISEKSEIFDDQFSVERPDGSNFTLKIRSTKLEDSAMYFCASIAGIPRYNEQFFGPGTRLTVL.

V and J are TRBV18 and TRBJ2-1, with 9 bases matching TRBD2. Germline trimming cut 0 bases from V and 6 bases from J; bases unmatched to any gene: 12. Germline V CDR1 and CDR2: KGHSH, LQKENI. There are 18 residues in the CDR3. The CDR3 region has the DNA TGTGCCAGCTCACCACCACCGGGGCGGGAGGGCCGGTTCAATGAGCAGTTCTTC. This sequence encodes CASSPPPGREGRFNEQFF.

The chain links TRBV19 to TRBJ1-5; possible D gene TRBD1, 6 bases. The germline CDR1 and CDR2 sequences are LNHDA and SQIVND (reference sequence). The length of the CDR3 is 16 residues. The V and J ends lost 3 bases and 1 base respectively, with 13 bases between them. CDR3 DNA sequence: TGTGCCAGTAGTATTATCAGGGGAATGAGCAATCAGCCCCAGCATTTT. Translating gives CASSIIRGMSNQPQHF.

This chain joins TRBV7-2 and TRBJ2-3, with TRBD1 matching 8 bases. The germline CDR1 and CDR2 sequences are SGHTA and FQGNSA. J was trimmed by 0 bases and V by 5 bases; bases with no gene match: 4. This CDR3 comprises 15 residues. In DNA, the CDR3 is TGTGCCAGCAGCCCCGGACAGGGCAGCACAGATACGCAGTATTTT. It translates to CASSPGQGSTDTQYF.

CDR3 coding DNA: TGTGCCAGCTCACCTAACCCTGGAGGAGAGCGCGGCTACACCTTC. It translates to CASSPNPGGERGYTF. V and J are TRBV18 and TRBJ1-2; D remains unclear. Germline V gene sequence: CDR1 KGHSH, CDR2 LQKENI. CDR3 length: 15 residues. The germline V and J ends were trimmed by 3 bases and 8 bases, with 19 bases remaining between them.

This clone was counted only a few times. CDR3 DNA sequence: TGTGCCAGCAGTGTTAAAGTAGGCGGGAGCGCGCAACCGAGCTCCTACGAGCAGTACTTC. The encoded protein is CASSVKVGGSAQPSSYEQYF. The chain recombines TRBV6-1 with TRBJ2-7, with TRBD2 matching over 7 bases. CDR3 length: 20 residues. CDR1 and CDR2 (germline): MNHNS, SASEGT. Losses at the gene ends were 4 bases for V and 0 bases for J; bases not matched to a gene: 21.

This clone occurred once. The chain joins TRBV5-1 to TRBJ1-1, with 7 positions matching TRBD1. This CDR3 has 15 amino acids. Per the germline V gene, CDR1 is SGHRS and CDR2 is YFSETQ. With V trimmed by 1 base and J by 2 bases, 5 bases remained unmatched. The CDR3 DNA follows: TGCGCCAGCAGCTTGACAGGGGTTGGAAACACTGAAGCTTTCTTT. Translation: CASSLTGVGNTEAFF.

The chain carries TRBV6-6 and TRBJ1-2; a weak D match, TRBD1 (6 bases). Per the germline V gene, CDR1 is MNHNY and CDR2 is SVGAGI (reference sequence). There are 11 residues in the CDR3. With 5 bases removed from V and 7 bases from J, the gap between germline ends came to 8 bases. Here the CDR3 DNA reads TGTGCCAGCAGTCTACAGGGTGGCTACACCTTC. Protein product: CASSLQGGYTF.

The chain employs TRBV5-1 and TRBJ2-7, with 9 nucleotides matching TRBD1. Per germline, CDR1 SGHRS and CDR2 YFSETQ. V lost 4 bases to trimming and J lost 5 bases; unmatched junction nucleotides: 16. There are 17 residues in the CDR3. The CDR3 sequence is CASSLTSPGQGRNEQYF. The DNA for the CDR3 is TGCGCCAGCAGCCTAACCTCTCCGGGACAGGGTAGGAACGAGCAGTACTTC.

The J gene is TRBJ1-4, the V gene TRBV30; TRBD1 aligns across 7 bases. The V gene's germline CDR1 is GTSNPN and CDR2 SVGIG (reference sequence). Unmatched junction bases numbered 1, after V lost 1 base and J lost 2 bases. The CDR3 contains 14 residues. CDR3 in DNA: TGTGCCTGGAGTGCGGACAGGACTAATGAAAAACTGTTTTTT. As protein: CAWSADRTNEKLFF.

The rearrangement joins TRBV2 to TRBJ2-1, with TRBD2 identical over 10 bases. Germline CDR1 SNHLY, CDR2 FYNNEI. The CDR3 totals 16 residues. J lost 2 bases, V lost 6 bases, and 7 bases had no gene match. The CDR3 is CASRKLAGGAYNEQFF. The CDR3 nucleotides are TGTGCCAGCAGGAAATTAGCGGGAGGAGCCTACAATGAGCAGTTCTTC.

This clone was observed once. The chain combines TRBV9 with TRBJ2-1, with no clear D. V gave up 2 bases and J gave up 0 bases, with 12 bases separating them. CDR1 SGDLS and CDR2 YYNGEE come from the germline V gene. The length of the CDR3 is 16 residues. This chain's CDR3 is CASSVRLFSSYNEQFF. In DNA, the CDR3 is TGTGCCAGCAGCGTCCGACTCTTTAGCTCCTACAATGAGCAGTTCTTC.

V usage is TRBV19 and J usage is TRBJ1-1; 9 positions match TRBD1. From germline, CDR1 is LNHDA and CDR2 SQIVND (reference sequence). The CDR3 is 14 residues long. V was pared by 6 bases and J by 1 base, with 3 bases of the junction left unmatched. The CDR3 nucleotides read TGTGCCAGTAGAGGACAGGGGCCGAACACTGAAGCTTTCTTT. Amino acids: CASRGQGPNTEAFF.